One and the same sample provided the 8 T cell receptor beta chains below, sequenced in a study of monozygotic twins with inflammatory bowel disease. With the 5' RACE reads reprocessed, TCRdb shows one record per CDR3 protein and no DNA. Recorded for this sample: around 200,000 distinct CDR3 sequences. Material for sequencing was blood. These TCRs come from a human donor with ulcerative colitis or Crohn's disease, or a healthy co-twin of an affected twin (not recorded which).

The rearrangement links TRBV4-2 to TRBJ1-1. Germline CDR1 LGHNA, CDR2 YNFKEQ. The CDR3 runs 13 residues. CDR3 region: CASSQGPVTEAFF.

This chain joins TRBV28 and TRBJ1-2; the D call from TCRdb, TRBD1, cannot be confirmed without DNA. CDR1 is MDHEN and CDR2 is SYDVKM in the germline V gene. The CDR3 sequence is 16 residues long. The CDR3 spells CASSLRGTGKKDGYTF.

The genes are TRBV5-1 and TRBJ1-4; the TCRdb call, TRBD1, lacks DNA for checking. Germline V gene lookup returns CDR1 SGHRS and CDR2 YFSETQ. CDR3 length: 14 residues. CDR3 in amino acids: CASSSQGAREKLFF.

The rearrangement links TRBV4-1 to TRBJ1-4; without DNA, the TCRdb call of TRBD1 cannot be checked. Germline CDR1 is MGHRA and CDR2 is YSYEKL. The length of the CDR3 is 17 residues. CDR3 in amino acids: CASSQSSPGQINEKLFF.

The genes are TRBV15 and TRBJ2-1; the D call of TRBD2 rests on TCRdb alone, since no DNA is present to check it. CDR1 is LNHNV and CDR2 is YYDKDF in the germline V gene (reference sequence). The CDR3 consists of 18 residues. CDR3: CATSSRPRLAGVDNEQFF.

CDR3 protein: CASSPRAGNSYEQYF. The chain employs TRBV5-1 and TRBJ2-7; there is no DNA to check the TCRdb D call of TRBD1. CDR3 length: 15 amino acids. CDR1 is SGHRS and CDR2 is YFSETQ in the germline V gene.

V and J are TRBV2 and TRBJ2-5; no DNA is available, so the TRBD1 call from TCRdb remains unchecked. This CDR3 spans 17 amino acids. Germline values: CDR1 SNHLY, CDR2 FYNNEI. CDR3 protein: CASLLRGTGSSQETQYF.

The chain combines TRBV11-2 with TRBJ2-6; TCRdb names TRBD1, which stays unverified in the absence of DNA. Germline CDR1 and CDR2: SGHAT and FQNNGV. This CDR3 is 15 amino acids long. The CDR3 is CASSSGHSGANVLTF.